This TCR beta chain appears in the sequencing data of a study of T cell repertoires in urothelial bladder cancer (dated by TCRdb to between 2018 and 2021). Turning to the overall study: Clinical stages of the 12 resected lesions were three cT0, three cTa, three cT1 and three cT2 or greater. TCR repertoire clonality in bladder tumors was compared with TCR repertoire clonality in benign bladder inflammation. A total of approximately 13 patients who had bladder lesions and were undergoing transurethral resection were prospectively identified. A total of twelve resected bladder lesions, made up of urothelial carcinoma (UC+) and benign (UC-) specimens, were studied. The paper as a whole reports these results and caveats: In carcinoma specimens, one T-cell clone made up as much as 17% of infiltrating lymphocytes, versus about 2% in benign specimens. Carcinoma specimens had a median tumor infiltrating lymphocyte percentage of about 2%, while benign specimens had a median of 12%. Urothelial carcinoma specimens had a median of roughly 6,100 T cells, fewer than the median of about 24,000 seen in benign specimens.

Bladder lesion specimens were obtained at transurethral resection and were stored at -80C. DNA was isolated from bladder specimens obtained during transurethral resection. Per the germline V gene, LGHNA is the CDR1 and YSLEER is the CDR2. The CDR3 runs 12 amino acids, cysteine and phenylalanine included. Of all the DNA, just the CDR3 is kept, 36 bases in frame from base 1. V lost 0 bases and J lost 1 base; the stretch between them is 0 bases long. As concerns this clone: Its antigen remains undetermined. The sample holds no much larger clone one base away, and base qualities are not on file.

The TCR beta chain CDR3 region was sequenced with the immunoSEQ assay. On the study's bioinformatics: T-cell fraction, clonal dominance and maximum TCR clone frequency were calculated for each specimen. TCRdb took this table from immuneACCESS and kept in-frame rearrangements with V and J called. Such tables lack part of the clones; where checked against another copy, unresolved V genes explain under half of the gap, and the rest is unexplained. V and J calls and clone size are those listed in that table; D and trimming were worked out from the DNA. The sample table records approximately 10,000 clones; roughly 50% of these occur just once. The ten largest clones add up to under 35% of the sample.

This clonotype originated in a human donor with urothelial carcinoma. The chain employs TRBV4-3 and TRBJ1-2; no D segment can be confidently identified. Source material: tumor-infiltrating cells from bladder cancer. DNA sequence: TGCGCCAGCAGCCAAGATAACTATGGCTACACCTTC. It translates as CASSQDNYGYTF.